This T cell receptor (beta chain) was sequenced during a study of regulatory T cells in long-lasting Graves disease. HTBI primers from iRepertoire and Arm-PCR of CDR3 regions yielded the TCR beta libraries. TCRdb processed the multiplex PCR reads anew with MiXCR; each CDR3 protein has one entry. The table lists around 400,000 distinct CDR3 sequences, 21% of them singletons. Time point reported: persistent/refractory GD, antithyroid drugs over 5 years with positive TRAb. With RNA extracted from PBMCs as input, the TCR library was made. The germline V and J ends were trimmed by 2 bases and 1 base, with 16 bases remaining between them. The CDR3 contains 16 residues. Germline V gene data show CDR1 as SGHRS and CDR2 as YFSETQ.

The rearrangement uses TRBV5-1 and TRBJ2-7, with a possible D match to TRBD1 (6 bases). The material was peripheral blood mononuclear cells (PBMCs), obtained when the disease was refractory, from a patient treated with antithyroid drugs. The TCR comes from a female donor with Graves disease. The CDR3 nucleotides read TGCGCCAGCAGCTTCCACAGGGAAAAGCCGTCCTACGAGCAGTACTTC. Its protein is CASSFHREKPSYEQYF.